Reported below is one T cell receptor beta chain. This entry is derived from a study of blood T cell repertoires in COVID-19. Some clones are missing from TCRdb's copy, which holds only in-frame ones; the method was immunoSEQ multiplex PCR. Found here are about 480,000 clones, more than 75% of them singletons; the top ten hold 1.5% to 2%. Deletions cut 1 base from V and 9 bases from J, with 16 bases between. The CDR3 runs to 16 residues. Germline lookup yields CDR1 MGHRA and CDR2 YSYEKL. The specimen was PBMCs or T cells enriched from blood (not recorded which). The source of this sequence is a woman aged 40 to 49 who had recovered from COVID-19. The chain joins TRBV4-1 to TRBJ1-6, with a weak D call TRBD1 (6 bases). The CDR3 here is CASSQGRDILLSPLHF. The CDR3 DNA follows: TGCGCCAGCAGCCAAGGCCGGGACATCCTCCTTTCACCCCTCCACTTT.